This is a list of T cell receptor beta chains from one sample in a study of T cells after posttransplantation cyclophosphamide. Produced via immunoSEQ multiplex PCR; TCRdb's table is partial and in-frame only. The repertoire yields tens of thousands of clones, none seen only once; the top ten contain 2.5%. The sequencing input was PBMCs. The receptor set was obtained from a middle-aged man in good health, CMV-negative, and a related stem cell transplant donor. The CDR3 runs from the conserved cysteine through the conserved F or W. The order of the fields is J gene, D gene, V gene, clone size, CDR3 DNA, CDR3 protein. D genes are given only for firm matches. Size is stated for part of the rows, as once, few or many counts, or as a class when the clone is expanded.

TRBJ2-6,.,TRBV30,.,TGTGCCTCGGGCTCTGGGGCCAACGTCCTGACTTTC,CASGSGANVLTF
TRBJ2-7,TRBD1,TRBV27,many,TGTGCCAGCAGCACGACAGGGTCCGAGCAGTACTTC,CASSTTGSEQYF
TRBJ1-2,.,TRBV5-5,many,TGTGCCAGCAGCTTGGAGGCAGGAGGTTCCGGCTACACCTTC,CASSLEAGGSGYTF
TRBJ1-1,TRBD1,TRBV7-3,many,TGTGCCAGCAGCTTACAGGGGGAAGGGAACACTGAAGCTTTCTTT,CASSLQGEGNTEAFF
TRBJ2-7,.,TRBV5-8,many,TGTGCCAGCAGCTCCTACTACGAGCAGTACTTC,CASSSYYEQYF
TRBJ1-4,.,TRBV6-1,many,TGTGCCAGCAGGAATGCGGACAGTACCCCTGGGGAACTGTTTTTT,CASRNADSTPGELFF
TRBJ1-1,TRBD1,TRBV2,many,TGTGCCAGCACCCTACAGGGGACGAACACTGAAGCTTTCTTT,CASTLQGTNTEAFF
TRBJ2-5,.,TRBV9,many,TGTGCCAGCAGCGTTGCAGGGGAGACCCAGTACTTC,CASSVAGETQYF
TRBJ2-1,TRBD2,TRBV7-9,many,TGTGCCAGCAGCGGGGGCGGGACTAGCGGGAGGATGCAGTTCTTC,CASSGGGTSGRMQFF
TRBJ2-6,TRBD2,TRBV15,many,TGTGCCACCACCGGAGGGACTAGCGGTACTGGGGCCAACGTCCTGACTTTC,CATTGGTSGTGANVLTF
TRBJ1-1,.,TRBV7-5,many,TGTGCCAGAAGCTTAAACCTAAGACAGCAGAACACTGAAGCTTTCTTT,CARSLNLRQQNTEAFF
TRBJ1-5,.,TRBV7-8,many,TGTGCCAGCAGCGTAACAGGGAACAATCAGCCCCAGCATTTT,CASSVTGNNQPQHF
TRBJ1-5,TRBD1,TRBV2,many,TGTGCCAGCAGTGGAGCCCCCGGGACAGCGGGCAATCAGCCCCAGCATTTT,CASSGAPGTAGNQPQHF
TRBJ2-2,TRBD2,TRBV5-6,many,TGTGCCAGCAGCTTGGCCGGGGCGGGAGCTGGCGCCGGGGAGCTGTTTTTT,CASSLAGAGAGAGELFF
TRBJ1-2,TRBD1,TRBV18,many,TGTGCCAGCTCACCGGCAGGGGGCATAGGCTATGGCTACACCTTC,CASSPAGGIGYGYTF
TRBJ2-5,.,TRBV7-7,many,TGTGCCAGCAGCCCGTTTATTGGACTTGGGGAGACCCAGTACTTC,CASSPFIGLGETQYF
TRBJ1-3,.,TRBV5-4,many,TGTGCCAGCAGTTCCCACGGGGGGGGGACGATGGCTGGAAACACCATATATTTT,CASSSHGGGTMAGNTIYF
TRBJ2-7,.,TRBV6-5,.,TGTGCCAGCAGTTACGGGCAGGGGACCTACGAGCAGTACTTC,CASSYGQGTYEQYF
TRBJ2-7,TRBD1,TRBV19,few,TGTGCCAGTAGTCAGACAGGGATCGGAACCTACGAGCAGTACTTC,CASSQTGIGTYEQYF
TRBJ2-7,TRBD2,TRBV2,many,TGTGCCACCTGGGATCTAGCGGGGGGAAGCTCCTACGAGCAGTACTTC,CATWDLAGGSSYEQYF
TRBJ2-5,.,TRBV4-1,many,TGCGCCAGCAGCCAGCTTCGGGGTGGCTTTGAGACCCAGTACTTC,CASSQLRGGFETQYF
TRBJ2-3,.,TRBV7-3,few,TGTGCCAGCAGCTCGCAGTTCACAGATACGCAGTATTTT,CASSSQFTDTQYF
TRBJ1-3,.,TRBV18,many,TGTGCCAGCTCATCGACTTCTCCGCAGCCCTCTGGAAACACCATATATTTT,CASSSTSPQPSGNTIYF
TRBJ1-1,.,TRBV5-4,many,TGTGCCAGCAGCTTGTGGGCAGGGGTGAACACTGAAGCTTTCTTT,CASSLWAGVNTEAFF
TRBJ2-1,TRBD1,TRBV18,many,TGTGCCAGCTCACCTGGACAGGGGACTTTCAATGAGCAGTTCTTC,CASSPGQGTFNEQFF
TRBJ1-5,.,TRBV10-1,many,TGCGCCAGCAGTGATAAGCCAGGCGAGAATCAGCCCCAGCATTTT,CASSDKPGENQPQHF
TRBJ1-2,TRBD1,TRBV27,few,TGTGCCAGCCATACAGGGGGCGCAATGAATGGCTACACCTTC,CASHTGGAMNGYTF